A single sample is the source of the 29 T cell receptor beta chains below, sequenced in a study of blood T cell repertoires in COVID-19. Assay used: immunoSEQ multiplex PCR; TCRdb lists only in-frame clones, some missing. The sample has approximately 180,000 clones, about 88% seen once. Sequencing was performed on PBMCs or T cells enriched from blood (not recorded which). The receptors shown here come from a human donor with acute COVID-19. The donor label of this sample is uncertain.

The CDR3 sequence is CASRSDNNEKLFF. For the CDR3, the DNA is TGCGCCAGCAGGTCCGACAACAATGAAAAACTGTTTTTT. This chain joins TRBV5-1 and TRBJ1-4; no reliable D call. CDR1 is SGHRS and CDR2 is YFSETQ in the germline V gene. The germline V and J ends were trimmed by 5 bases and 5 bases, with 10 bases remaining between them. The CDR3 is 13 amino acids.

The chain joins TRBV6-5 to TRBJ2-7; 10 bases are shared with TRBD1. The CDR3 covers 13 residues. Germline V lookup: CDR1 MNHEY, CDR2 SVGAGI. Trimming at V came to 6 bases and at J to 5 bases, leaving 4 bases not matched to a gene. CDR3 amino acids: CASRWDRGNEQYF. In DNA form, the CDR3 reads TGTGCCAGCAGGTGGGACAGGGGAAACGAGCAGTACTTC.

The genes are TRBV4-1 and TRBJ2-5, with a weak D call TRBD2 (7 bases). Trimming left V 2 bases short and J 4 bases short, with 14 bases between. The CDR3 spans 15 residues. The germline V gene has CDR1 MGHRA and CDR2 YSYEKL. The DNA of the CDR3 is TGCGCCAGCAGCCAACTCGGGGGGCGAAGAGAGACCCAGTACTTC. This gives the protein CASSQLGGRRETQYF.

This rearrangement joins TRBV27 to TRBJ2-2; TRBD2 aligns across 8 bases. Germline loops: CDR1 MNHEY, CDR2 SMNVEV (reference sequence). V trimming: 7 bases; J trimming: 4 bases; junction bases outside the gene matches: 8. The CDR3 is 15 amino acids. The CDR3 region has the DNA TGTGCCAGCACGATCGGGGGGGCGCGCACCGGGGAGCTGTTTTTT. This sequence encodes CASTIGGARTGELFF.

The rearrangement uses TRBV7-8 and TRBJ2-7; 10 bases are shared with TRBD2. In germline, CDR1 is SGHVS, CDR2 FQNEAQ. The CDR3 is 15 amino acids. Trimming at V came to 4 bases and at J to 0 bases, leaving 3 bases not matched to a gene. CDR3 in amino acids: CASSYSGGISYEQYF. Written as DNA, the CDR3 is TGTGCCAGCAGCTATAGCGGGGGGATCTCCTACGAGCAGTACTTC.

V and J are TRBV7-2 and TRBJ2-1, with 8 nucleotides matching TRBD1. CDR3 length: 16 amino acids. V dropped 5 bases and J dropped 2; count of bases not matched to a gene: 8. Germline V gene data show CDR1 as SGHTA and CDR2 as FQGNSA. The CDR3 sequence is CASSRGQGGAYNEQFF. CDR3 in DNA: TGTGCCAGCAGCCGCGGACAGGGAGGCGCCTACAATGAGCAGTTCTTC.

DNA of the CDR3: TGTGCCAGCTCACCGGTGGCAGGGAGGGGCACTGAAGCTTTCTTT. Translated: CASSPVAGRGTEAFF. This chain links TRBV18 with TRBJ1-1, with D perhaps matching TRBD1 (5 bases). V dropped 3 bases and J dropped 4 bases, with 15 bases sitting between them. The germline V gene encodes CDR1 KGHSH and CDR2 LQKENI. The CDR3 is made up of 15 amino acids.

The V and J genes are TRBV6-6 and TRBJ1-2; 8 bases line up with TRBD1. From germline, CDR1 is MNHNY and CDR2 SVGAGI (reference sequence). The CDR3 length is 15 residues. V gave up 5 bases and J gave up 4 bases; unmatched junction bases: 9. The CDR3 coding sequence is TGTGCCAGCAGTCAACTCCCCGACAGGGGCTATGGCTACACCTTC. The encoded protein is CASSQLPDRGYGYTF.

CDR3 sequence: CASSFTVAYEQYF. The CDR3, as DNA: TGTGCCAGCAGTTTCACAGTAGCCTACGAGCAGTACTTC. The chain joins TRBV12-3 or TRBV12-4 to TRBJ2-7, with D unresolved. The germline V and J ends were trimmed by 3 bases and 2 bases, with 8 bases remaining between them. This CDR3 comprises 13 residues.

The chain combines TRBV5-1 with TRBJ2-7; D is possibly TRBD1 (6 bases). This CDR3 spans 16 amino acids. Germline V gives CDR1 SGHRS, CDR2 YFSETQ. V was cut by 1 base and J by 3 bases, with 17 bases left in between. CDR3 nucleotide sequence: TGCGCCAGCAGCTTGTCCCCCCGGGACACCGTCTACGAGCAGTACTTC. Amino acids: CASSLSPRDTVYEQYF.

The V and J genes are TRBV30 and TRBJ2-3; 13 bases line up with TRBD2. V trimming: 2 bases; J trimming: 1 base; junction bases outside the gene matches: 9. The CDR3 contains 18 residues. Germline V gene data show CDR1 as GTSNPN and CDR2 as SVGIG (reference sequence). The CDR3 spells CAWSRGLAGNPRTDTQYF. The CDR3 coding sequence is TGTGCCTGGAGTCGGGGACTAGCGGGGAACCCTCGCACAGATACGCAGTATTTT.

This clone has only one observation. The V and J genes are TRBV10-2 and TRBJ1-5; D uncertain. The CDR3 has 14 amino acids. V lost 6 bases, J lost 0 bases, and 9 bases lay in between. Germline V CDR1 and CDR2: WSHSY, SAAADI. The CDR3 DNA sequence: TGCGCCAGCAGACAGAGTAATAGCAATCAGCCCCAGCATTTT. Protein product: CASRQSNSNQPQHF.

V and J are TRBV9 and TRBJ1-5; D is undetermined. V dropped 4 bases and J dropped 4 bases, with 12 bases sitting between them. The germline gives CDR1 SGDLS, CDR2 YYNGEE. CDR3 length equals 14 residues. This CDR3 reads CASSPGRSNQPQHF. CDR3 DNA: TGTGCCAGCAGCCCAGGCCGTTCAAATCAGCCCCAGCATTTT.

V gene TRBV27 combines with J gene TRBJ2-7; possibly TRBD1 for D (6 bases). Trimming took off 3 bases at V and 4 bases at J, with 19 bases between the two ends. This CDR3 is built from 16 residues. CDR1 and CDR2 (germline): MNHEY, SMNVEV (reference sequence). Here the CDR3 reads CASSFSGVPLGYEQYF. CDR3 in DNA: TGTGCCAGCAGTTTTTCAGGGGTGCCCTTGGGGTACGAGCAGTACTTC.

The chain combines TRBV10-1 with TRBJ2-1; tentative D call: TRBD1 (5 bases). Germline V gene lookup returns CDR1 WNHNN and CDR2 SYGVQD (reference sequence). The ends were cut back, 1 base at V and 16 bases at J, with 14 bases in the middle. The CDR3 covers 12 residues. The CDR3 sequence is CASSEFVQGQFF. The CDR3 bases are TGCGCCAGCAGTGAGTTTGTCCAGGGTCAATTCTTC.

The chain joins TRBV4-3 to TRBJ1-2; D possibly corresponds to TRBD1 (5 bases). Trimming cost V 0 bases and J 4 bases, with 12 bases left between them. This CDR3 has 15 residues. Germline CDR1 is LGHNA and CDR2 is YSLEER. CDR3 DNA: TGCGCCAGCAGCCAAGATTCGGCGACAGCCTATGGCTACACCTTC. It yields the protein CASSQDSATAYGYTF.

J is TRBJ2-7 and V is TRBV7-6, with a tentative D call TRBD1 (6 bases). The CDR3 runs 14 residues. V lost 3 bases, J lost 2 bases, and 11 bases lay in between. CDR1 and CDR2 from the germline V gene are SGHVS and FNYEAQ. CDR3 sequence (DNA): TGTGCCAGCAGCTTTAAACAGGGTGCCTACGAGCAGTACTTC. Its translation is CASSFKQGAYEQYF.

The J gene is TRBJ2-7, the V gene TRBV13; TRBD2 matches 13 bases. The CDR3 contains 16 residues. V lost 5 bases and J lost 5; bases outside the gene matches: 9. Germline V gene data show CDR1 as PRHDT and CDR2 as FYEKMQ (reference sequence). The CDR3 spells CASSPTTSGGFDEQYF. Here the CDR3 DNA reads TGTGCCAGCAGCCCCACGACTAGCGGGGGGTTCGACGAGCAGTACTTC.

J is TRBJ2-1 and V is TRBV27; 7 bases agree with TRBD1. The CDR3 is 12 amino acids. The germline V gene has CDR1 MNHEY and CDR2 SMNVEV (reference sequence). Trimming removed 5 bases from V and 10 bases from J; junction bases left unmatched: 5. For the CDR3, the DNA is TGTGCCAGCAGTCACAGGGGAGAGGAGCAGTTCTTC. Translation: CASSHRGEEQFF.

The rearrangement joins TRBV9 to TRBJ2-7; 14 nucleotides align to TRBD2. Germline lookup yields CDR1 SGDLS and CDR2 YYNGEE. CDR3 length: 16 amino acids. Losses at the gene ends were 0 bases for V and 7 bases for J; bases not matched to a gene: 6. The CDR3 coding sequence is TGTGCCAGCAGCGTAGAAGGGACTAGCGGGGGTCGGGAGCAGTACTTC. Translated: CASSVEGTSGGREQYF. Combining the CDR3 with reference TRBV9 and TRBJ2-7 gives the whole variable domain DSGVTQTPKHLITATGQRVTLRCSPRSGDLSVYWYQQSLDQGLQFLIQYYNGEERAKGNILERFSAQQFPDLHSELNLSSLELGDSALYFCASSVEGTSGGREQYFGPGTRLTVT.

The chain employs TRBV24-1 and TRBJ1-1; TRBD1 aligns across 9 bases. The V and J ends lost 3 bases and 0 bases, in that order; junction bases with no gene match: 1. The germline CDR1 and CDR2 sequences are KGHDR and SFDVKD. The CDR3 runs to 15 residues. In DNA form, the CDR3 reads TGTGCCACCAGTGATGGACAGGGGATGAACACTGAAGCTTTCTTT. This translates into CATSDGQGMNTEAFF.

This clone showed up just a few times. V gene TRBV3-1 (or the pseudogene TRBV3-2) combines with J gene TRBJ2-2, with D hard to call. Trimming removed 0 bases at V and 4 bases at J, with 6 bases between. CDR3 size: 14 residues. Germline V gene data show CDR1 as LGHDT and CDR2 as YNNKEL (reference sequence). The CDR3 reads CASSQDRFTGELFF. CDR3 sequence (DNA): TGTGCCAGCAGCCAAGACAGGTTCACCGGGGAGCTGTTTTTT.

J is TRBJ1-1 and V is TRBV30; 7 nucleotides align to TRBD1. The CDR3 consists of 12 residues. J lost 11 bases, V lost 5 bases, and 11 bases had no gene match. Germline loops: CDR1 GTSNPN, CDR2 SVGIG (reference sequence). For the CDR3, the DNA is TGTGCCTGGTCTAACAGGGGTTCGGGCGCTTTCTTT. It encodes CAWSNRGSGAFF.

Only one count was recorded for this clone. The chain carries TRBV4-3 and TRBJ2-3; D may be TRBD2 (6 bases). V shed 0 bases and J shed 9 bases, with 22 bases lying between them. Germline V CDR1 and CDR2: LGHNA, YSLEER. This CDR3 spans 17 amino acids. This CDR3 reads CASSQEGLASVLGTQYF. For the CDR3, the DNA is TGCGCCAGCAGCCAAGAAGGTCTAGCGAGCGTCTTGGGGACGCAGTATTTT.

This clone has only one observation. This rearrangement joins TRBV12-3 or TRBV12-4 to TRBJ1-2; D is unresolved. Trimming pared 6 bases from V and 5 bases from J, leaving 10 bases between. This CDR3 comprises 12 residues. CDR3 nucleotides: TGTGCCAGCAGCCTAGGCCGTTATGGCTACACCTTC. Translating it yields CASSLGRYGYTF.

The chain recombines TRBV30 with TRBJ2-4; the match to TRBD2 covers 10 bases. This CDR3 is 17 amino acids long. Germline values: CDR1 GTSNPN, CDR2 SVGIG (reference sequence). The trim removed 6 bases at V and 8 bases at J, leaving 19 bases unmatched. CDR3 DNA: TGTGCCTGCGGACAGTTTAGCGGGGGGCGTTATGGGTACATTCAGTACTTC. It yields the protein CACGQFSGGRYGYIQYF.

The CDR3 DNA reads TGTGCCATCAGTGCCGTGGCCCCCATGAACACTGAAGCTTTCTTT. Translation: CAISAVAPMNTEAFF. The J gene is TRBJ1-1, the V gene TRBV10-3; D is undetermined. Germline values: CDR1 ENHRY, CDR2 SYGVKD. The ends were cut back, 4 bases at V and 0 bases at J, with 12 bases in the middle. This CDR3 contains 15 residues.

The V call is TRBV7-3, the J call TRBJ2-2; D not resolved. Between the trimmed V and J ends, which lost 0 bases and 6 bases, there was a span of 14 bases. The CDR3 extends over 16 amino acids. Germline V CDR1 and CDR2: SGHTA, FQGTGA. The CDR3 sequence is CASSLTGSRSAGELFF. CDR3 bases: TGTGCCAGCAGCTTAACCGGGTCCCGATCGGCCGGGGAGCTGTTTTTT.

The CDR3 region is CASSIGTGGLSYNEQFF. The CDR3 nucleotides are TGTGCCAGTAGTATAGGGACGGGGGGACTTTCCTACAATGAGCAGTTCTTC. The J gene is TRBJ2-1, the V gene TRBV19, with 7 bases lining up with TRBD2. CDR3 length equals 17 residues. Germline V gene data show CDR1 as LNHDA and CDR2 as SQIVND (reference sequence). The junction had 7 bases not matched to a gene; V was cut back by 1 base and J by 1 base. Full variable domain (missing parts from reference TRBV19 and TRBJ2-1): DGGITQSPKYLFRKEGQNVTLSCEQNLNHDAMYWYRQDPGQGLRLIYYSQIVNDFQKGDIAEGYSVSREKKESFPLTVTSAQKNPTAFYLCASSIGTGGLSYNEQFFGPGTRLTVL.